Below are 22 T cell receptor beta chains sequenced from a single sample in a study of control samples from healthy donors and cancer patients (dated by TCRdb to 2018 to 2021). Receptors were amplified or captured by the immunoSEQ multiplex PCR assay. TCRdb holds this immuneACCESS table with in-frame rearrangements only. Some clones are missing; in checked studies, unresolved V genes explain under half, and the rest has no known cause. This sample gives tens of thousands of clones in total; around 92% of them show up just once. Of the sample, around 5.8% falls within the top ten clones. Material: blood. These receptors were taken from a man aged 50 or older in good health.

This chain joins TRBV5-1 and TRBJ1-1; 7 bases are a match to TRBD1. This CDR3 spans 16 amino acids. The trim removed 4 bases at V and 3 bases at J, leaving 12 bases unmatched. The germline V gene encodes CDR1 SGHRS and CDR2 YFSETQ. The CDR3 spells CASSTGRQGNYTEAFF. The CDR3 DNA is TGCGCCAGCAGCACGGGCCGACAGGGCAATTACACTGAAGCTTTCTTT.

The J gene is TRBJ1-4, the V gene TRBV19, with 7 bases that match TRBD1. In germline, CDR1 is LNHDA, CDR2 SQIVND (reference sequence). The CDR3 is 16 residues long. V gave up 6 bases and J gave up 4 bases; unmatched junction bases: 11. DNA for the CDR3: TGTGCCAGTAGCCAAGGGACAGAGGGTATTAATGAAAAACTGTTTTTT. Translation gives CASSQGTEGINEKLFF.

This sequence joins TRBV21-1 and TRBJ2-1. TRBV21-1 is described as a pseudogene. The CDR3 contains 24 residues. The CDR3 DNA reads as TGTGCCAGCAGCAAAGGGCCGACGCCGGGTGTACAGTCTCATATGAATAACCCCTACAATGAGCAGTTCTTC. It yields the protein CASSKGPTPGVQSHMNNPYNEQFF.

The gene calls are TRBV6-2 or TRBV6-3 and TRBJ1-4; D gene uncertain. The germline CDR1 and CDR2 sequences are MNHEY and SVGEGT. This CDR3 comprises 14 residues. V was clipped by 6 bases and J by 8 bases, with 16 bases between them. The chain's CDR3 is CASSLQFFSEKLFF. The CDR3 DNA follows: TGTGCCAGCAGCCTACAGTTCTTTTCGGAAAAACTGTTTTTT.

The chain uses TRBV2 and TRBJ2-1, with TRBD1 matching 10 bases. CDR1 and CDR2 (germline): SNHLY, FYNNEI. With 6 bases clipped from V and 5 bases from J, the junction kept 4 bases outside the gene matches. The CDR3 length is 14 residues. The CDR3 bases are TGTGCCAGCAGGGACAGGGGGGAAGACAATGAGCAGTTCTTC. Protein sequence: CASRDRGEDNEQFF.

The chain recombines TRBV27 with TRBJ2-7, with unresolved D. The ends were cut back, 2 bases at V and 3 bases at J, with 11 bases in the middle. The germline gives CDR1 MNHEY, CDR2 SMNVEV (reference sequence). The CDR3 extends over 14 amino acids. The CDR3, as DNA: TGTGCCAGCAGTTTACGGTGGGGTGACTACGAGCAGTACTTC. Encoded protein: CASSLRWGDYEQYF.

This clone has just one count. The rearrangement uses TRBV5-8 and TRBJ2-3, with D possibly TRBD2 on 5 matching bases. V was cut by 4 bases and J by 3 bases, with 18 bases left in between. The length of the CDR3 is 16 residues. CDR1 and CDR2 (germline): SGHTS, YDEGEE. The CDR3 DNA is TGTGCCAGCAGCCCCTCCCGGGGATGGAGGACAGATACGCAGTATTTT. It codes for CASSPSRGWRTDTQYF.

This clone appeared once. The genes are TRBV18 and TRBJ2-5; possible D gene TRBD1, 5 bases. Trimming removed 2 bases from V and 5 bases from J, with 12 bases in between. The germline gives CDR1 KGHSH, CDR2 LQKENI. The CDR3 contains 14 residues. CDR3 coding DNA: TGTGCCAGCTCACCAAACACAGGCGCGGAGACCCAGTACTTC. As protein: CASSPNTGAETQYF.

In the case of this clone: This same CDR3 is encoded by further DNA sequences in the sample. The DNA for the CDR3 is TGTGCCAGCTCACCACCGAAGGGGATCGGGTCCGAGCAGTACTTC. Protein: CASSPPKGIGSEQYF. The chain employs TRBV18 and TRBJ2-7; a possible D gene is TRBD1 (5 bases). V was shortened by 0 bases and J by 6 bases, with 15 bases between the two germline ends. Looked up from germline, CDR1 is KGHSH and CDR2 is LQKENI. The CDR3 consists of 15 residues.

The chain employs TRBV27 and TRBJ1-5; D may be TRBD1 (5 bases). The ends were cut back, 3 bases at V and 0 bases at J, with 9 bases in the middle. Germline V lookup: CDR1 MNHEY, CDR2 SMNVEV (reference sequence). The CDR3 extends over 15 amino acids. The CDR3 DNA reads TGTGCCAGCAGTTTTAGAGGGGATAGCAATCAGCCCCAGCATTTT. It codes for CASSFRGDSNQPQHF.

In its sample, this clone was seen once. This chain joins TRBV19 and TRBJ1-5, with D maybe TRBD1 (6 bases). The germline V gene encodes CDR1 LNHDA and CDR2 SQIVND (reference sequence). Trimming took off 5 bases at V and 6 bases at J, with 11 bases between the two ends. CDR3 size: 13 residues. This CDR3 is CASSPRDTQPQHF. Written as DNA, the CDR3 is TGTGCCAGTAGTCCTCGGGACACTCAGCCCCAGCATTTT.

CDR3 nucleotide sequence: TGTGCCAGCAGCGTAGACCCCGGGCAGGGGGCTGAGAGCTACACCTTC. Its protein is CASSVDPGQGAESYTF. The V gene is TRBV9, the J gene TRBJ1-2; 8 nucleotides align to TRBD1. The CDR3 extends over 16 amino acids. V lost 0 bases to trimming and J lost 9 bases; unmatched junction nucleotides: 13. CDR1 SGDLS and CDR2 YYNGEE come from the germline V gene.

This clone was recorded only once. This chain joins TRBV7-9 and TRBJ2-1, with 9 bases identical to TRBD2. The junction had 4 bases not matched to a gene; V was cut back by 0 bases and J by 7 bases. The CDR3 extends over 15 amino acids. Germline CDR1 SEHNR, CDR2 FQNEAQ (reference sequence). For the CDR3, the DNA is TGTGCCAGCAGCTTAGCGCGGGGGGGCTCGAATGAGCAGTTCTTC. Protein sequence: CASSLARGGSNEQFF.

This chain joins TRBV29-1 and TRBJ2-1; D remains unclear. CDR3 size: 12 residues. Germline V lookup: CDR1 SQVTM, CDR2 ANQGSEA. V lost 3 bases, J lost 4 bases, and 7 bases lay in between. The CDR3 region is CSVDNGYNEQFF. The CDR3 nucleotides read TGCAGCGTTGATAACGGGTACAATGAGCAGTTCTTC.

This chain uses TRBV19 with TRBJ1-6; D uncertain. CDR3 length: 16 amino acids. The germline CDR1 and CDR2 sequences are LNHDA and SQIVND (reference sequence). V lost 4 bases and J 11 bases, leaving 21 bases between the germline ends. CDR3 DNA: TGTGCCAGTAGTAGGAGTGGCGAGTATTCATCGGCACCCCTCCACTTT. It is translated as CASSRSGEYSSAPLHF.

J is TRBJ1-2 and V is TRBV12-3 or TRBV12-4; perhaps TRBD1 as D (6 bases). This CDR3 has 13 residues. V lost 5 bases to trimming and J lost 4 bases, with 11 bases between them. Here the CDR3 reads CASSLGGGYGYTF. CDR3 sequence (DNA): TGTGCCAGCAGTCTAGGGGGGGGCTATGGCTACACCTTC.

The rearrangement joins TRBV4-1 to TRBJ2-2, with a weak D call TRBD2 (6 bases). Trimming pared 3 bases from V and 7 bases from J, leaving 21 bases between. CDR1 and CDR2 from the germline V gene are MGHRA and YSYEKL. The CDR3 loop spans 17 amino acids. The CDR3 bases are TGCGCCAGCAGCCATGTTCTCTGGGCGTCGGAGGGCGGGGAGCTGTTTTTT. Protein: CASSHVLWASEGGELFF.

CDR3 in amino acids: CASSLAKGGGKQETQYF. DNA of the CDR3: TGCGCCAGCAGCTTGGCCAAGGGTGGGGGGAAGCAAGAGACCCAGTACTTC. This rearrangement joins TRBV5-1 to TRBJ2-5; a weak D match, TRBD2 (6 bases). CDR1 is SGHRS and CDR2 is YFSETQ in the germline V gene. The CDR3 covers 17 residues. V was cut by 0 bases and J by 2 bases, with 17 bases left in between.

The chain recombines TRBV3-1 (or the pseudogene TRBV3-2) with TRBJ2-7; 7 nucleotides line up with TRBD1. Germline CDR1 is LGHDT and CDR2 is YNNKEL (reference sequence). The junction had 1 base not matched to a gene; V was cut back by 2 bases and J by 3 bases. The CDR3 length is 13 residues. As DNA, the CDR3 is TGTGCCAGCAGCCAATGGGACAGCTACGAGCAGTACTTC. This translates into CASSQWDSYEQYF.

This chain uses TRBV27 with TRBJ1-2, with D possibly TRBD1 on 6 matching bases. The CDR3 loop spans 15 amino acids. V gave up 8 bases and J gave up 4 bases, with 20 bases separating them. Germline V gene sequence: CDR1 MNHEY, CDR2 SMNVEV (reference sequence). Written as DNA, the CDR3 is TGTGCCAGCGGAACAGGGCCTGGGAGGCTCTATGGCTACACCTTC. Protein sequence: CASGTGPGRLYGYTF.

This chain connects TRBV14 to TRBJ2-3, with TRBD2 matching 12 bases. Germline V gene data show CDR1 as SGHDN and CDR2 as FVKESK. V shed 1 base and J 1 base; nucleotides not matched to a gene: 3. The length of the CDR3 is 17 residues. The CDR3 region is CASSQVWTSGGTDTQYF. For the CDR3, the DNA is TGTGCCAGCAGCCAAGTTTGGACTAGCGGGGGCACAGATACGCAGTATTTT.

The gene calls are TRBV2 and TRBJ2-1; no firm D call. This CDR3 has 16 residues. The V and J ends lost 2 bases and 6 bases respectively, with 17 bases between them. The germline gives CDR1 SNHLY, CDR2 FYNNEI. The CDR3 region has the DNA TGTGCCAGCAGTGAAAGGATGGGTTCAGCCCCCAATGAGCAGTTCTTC. Protein sequence: CASSERMGSAPNEQFF.